The 11 T cell receptor beta chains in this list originate from one sample, sequenced in a study of CD8+ T cells in alopecia areata. Investigators isolated RNA and reverse transcribed it into cDNA to act as the sequencing template. Method: immunoSEQ multiplex PCR; TCRdb's copy keeps in-frame clones and lacks some. Among more than 100,000 clones listed, 45% to 60% were seen once. Sequenced material: CD4+ T cells sorted from blood. These TCRs come from a human donor in good health.

J is TRBJ2-3 and V is TRBV5-6; D is uncertain. Trimming stripped 5 bases from V and 10 bases from J, with 11 bases between. Germline V gene data show CDR1 as SGHDT and CDR2 as YYEEEE. This CDR3 is 11 amino acids long. CDR3 in DNA: TGTGCCAGCAGTTGGCGTGGTCCGCAGTATTTT. Protein sequence: CASSWRGPQYF.

The chain combines TRBV14 with TRBJ2-1; D remains ambiguous. This CDR3 has 14 amino acids. Trimming left V 3 bases short and J 4 bases short, with 10 bases between. Germline V lookup: CDR1 SGHDN, CDR2 FVKESK. The CDR3 DNA follows: TGTGCCAGCAGCCAGACCAAAGGTTACAATGAGCAGTTCTTC. This gives the protein CASSQTKGYNEQFF.

The rearrangement uses TRBV5-1 and TRBJ2-2, with unresolved D. Germline lookup yields CDR1 SGHRS and CDR2 YFSETQ. Trimming left V 2 bases short and J 1 base short, with 3 bases between. CDR3 length: 13 amino acids. CDR3 region: CASSFQNTGELFF. CDR3 in DNA: TGCGCCAGCAGCTTCCAGAACACCGGGGAGCTGTTTTTT.

The chain uses TRBV5-1 and TRBJ1-5; D might be TRBD1 (5 bases). Looked up from germline, CDR1 is SGHRS and CDR2 is YFSETQ. The CDR3 totals 14 residues. V lost 4 bases to trimming and J lost 5 bases, with 13 bases between them. CDR3 DNA sequence: TGCGCCAGCAGCGGAGGGTCGGGGGATCAGCCCCAGCATTTT. Amino acid sequence: CASSGGSGDQPQHF.

V is TRBV20-1 and J is TRBJ1-1; D remains ambiguous. The germline V and J ends were trimmed by 7 bases and 1 base, with 7 bases remaining between them. The CDR3 is 11 amino acids. The germline V gene encodes CDR1 DFQATT and CDR2 SNEGSKA (reference sequence). The CDR3 region is CSEGGNTEAFF. CDR3 sequence (DNA): TGCAGTGAAGGCGGGAACACTGAAGCTTTCTTT.

The V and J genes are TRBV28 and TRBJ1-2, with D uncertain. The V gene's germline CDR1 is MDHEN and CDR2 SYDVKM. The CDR3 is 13 residues long. Trimming left V 7 bases short and J 0 bases short, with 9 bases between. For the CDR3, the DNA is TGTGCCAGCATGGACGGGGCTAACTATGGCTACACCTTC. Translation gives CASMDGANYGYTF.

The chain links TRBV6-6 to TRBJ1-1; D gene unclear. CDR1 and CDR2 (germline): MNHNY, SVGAGI (reference sequence). The CDR3 sequence is 16 residues long. Between the trimmed V and J ends, which lost 5 bases and 0 bases, there was a span of 16 bases. As DNA, the CDR3 is TGTGCCAGCAGTGGCAGGCAGGCACCCGTGAACACTGAAGCTTTCTTT. This sequence encodes CASSGRQAPVNTEAFF.

The gene calls are TRBV6-5 and TRBJ2-3; D unresolved. Per germline, CDR1 MNHEY and CDR2 SVGAGI. V was trimmed by 3 bases and J by 0 bases, leaving 7 bases between them. CDR3 length: 14 amino acids. In nucleotides, the CDR3 is TGTGCCAGCAGTTATCCGGCTAGCACAGATACGCAGTATTTT. This codes for CASSYPASTDTQYF.

The chain recombines TRBV28 with TRBJ1-3; D not certain. Germline V lookup: CDR1 MDHEN, CDR2 SYDVKM. CDR3 length: 14 residues. With 1 base removed from V and 3 bases from J, the gap between germline ends came to 7 bases. The CDR3 sequence: CASSLSYRGNTIYF. CDR3 in DNA: TGTGCCAGCAGTTTATCGTACCGTGGAAACACCATATATTTT. The full variable domain, its missing parts supplied by reference TRBV28 and TRBJ1-3, is DVKVTQSSRYLVKRTGEKVFLECVQDMDHENMFWYRQDPGLGLRLIYFSYDVKMKEKGDIPEGYSVSREKKERFSLILESASTNQTSMYLCASSLSYRGNTIYFGEGSWLTVV.

About this clone: Other nucleotide sequences in the sample specify the same CDR3. The rearrangement links TRBV18 to TRBJ1-6; 9 bases map to TRBD1. Germline V CDR1 and CDR2: KGHSH, LQKENI. The CDR3 contains 14 residues. V lost 4 bases to trimming and J lost 7 bases; unmatched junction nucleotides: 2. The DNA of the CDR3 is TGTGCCAGCTCACGGGACAGGGACAATTCACCCCTCCACTTT. Translated, it gives CASSRDRDNSPLHF.

The chain uses TRBV11-2 and TRBJ2-2; D uncertain. The CDR3 is 13 residues long. Germline lookup yields CDR1 SGHAT and CDR2 FQNNGV. V lost 5 bases to trimming and J lost 2 bases, with 6 bases between them. The CDR3 region is CASSPSNTGELFF. CDR3 nucleotide sequence: TGTGCCAGCAGCCCTTCTAACACCGGGGAGCTGTTTTTT.